This TCR beta chain emerged from a study of T cells in Graves' hyperthyroidism and ophthalmopathy. TCR beta CDR3 regions were amplified from RNA. A set of HTBI primers served as the primers for a first-round RT-PCR of the TCR CDR3. TCRdb passed the multiplex PCR reads through MiXCR, listing each CDR3 protein once. The sample has 600,000 to 850,000 distinct CDR3 sequences; around 19% are singletons. The study left out patients who had uncontrolled infection, other autoimmune disease, pregnancy or lactation. V lost 5 bases to trimming and J lost 8 bases, with 9 bases between them. The CDR3 runs to 11 residues.

The TCR was taken from a woman aged 50 to 65 with Graves' hyperthyroidism that later progressed to Graves' ophthalmopathy. Specimen: blood. The V gene is TRBV12-3 or TRBV12-4, the J gene TRBJ1-2; D remains ambiguous. CDR3 amino acids: CASSRAGGYTF. The CDR3 bases are TGTGCCAGCAGTAGGGCGGGGGGCTACACCTTC.